This T cell receptor beta chain came from a study of T-cell memory formation after mild COVID-19. Study-wide background: TCR clusters were mostly donor specific.

This clonotype was counted between two and nine times. What it binds is unknown. Study-level findings and limits: Some clones that responded were present in memory (sampled pre-infection), which suggests cross-reactive memory joined. From day 15 to 85, contracting clones were balanced between CD4 and CD8, whereas later expanders leaned toward CD4+.

Per germline, CDR1 SGHRS and CDR2 YFSETQ. The CDR3 totals 15 residues. V lost 4 bases to trimming and J lost 0 bases, with 14 bases between them. Constant-segment primers served in 5'RACE that generated TCR alpha and TCR beta cDNA libraries bearing sample barcodes and UMIs. TCRdb processed the 5' RACE reads anew with MiXCR; each CDR3 protein has one entry. The table includes fewer than 250,000 distinct CDR3 sequences, roughly 18% detected once. The clonotype originates from an adult woman who had mild COVID-19 (a few samples of this study predate the infection). Cell type and time point are not known. The rearrangement joins TRBV5-1 to TRBJ2-7; TRBD2 might be the D (7 bases). The sample consisted of PBMCs or a T cell subset sorted from them (not recorded which). CDR3 residues: CASSPGGGSSYEQYF. In DNA, the CDR3 is TGCGCCAGCAGCCCTGGGGGCGGGAGCTCCTACGAGCAGTACTTC.